This TCR beta chain was found in a study of T cell responses to AZD1222 COVID-19 vaccine. Study-wide results and caveats: Increases in Spike-specific TCR breadth and depth were seen after two AZD1222 doses.

This clone was detected only once. What it recognizes is unknown. This CDR3 has 13 residues. V gave up 6 bases and J gave up 5 bases, with 13 bases separating them. Repertoires were generated with immunoSEQ multiplex PCR, while TCRdb's copy carries only in-frame clones and drops some. The table shows about 120,000 clones, with 75% to 95% occurring only once. The V and J genes are TRBV12-3 or TRBV12-4 and TRBJ1-1; possible D gene TRBD1, 5 bases. This sample comprised peripheral blood, obtained on day 0 of AZD1222 vaccination. This receptor was identified in an adult in good health. The CDR3 protein is CASSSLKGTEAFF. The CDR3 DNA follows: TGTGCCAGCAGCAGCCTGAAGGGGACTGAAGCTTTCTTT.